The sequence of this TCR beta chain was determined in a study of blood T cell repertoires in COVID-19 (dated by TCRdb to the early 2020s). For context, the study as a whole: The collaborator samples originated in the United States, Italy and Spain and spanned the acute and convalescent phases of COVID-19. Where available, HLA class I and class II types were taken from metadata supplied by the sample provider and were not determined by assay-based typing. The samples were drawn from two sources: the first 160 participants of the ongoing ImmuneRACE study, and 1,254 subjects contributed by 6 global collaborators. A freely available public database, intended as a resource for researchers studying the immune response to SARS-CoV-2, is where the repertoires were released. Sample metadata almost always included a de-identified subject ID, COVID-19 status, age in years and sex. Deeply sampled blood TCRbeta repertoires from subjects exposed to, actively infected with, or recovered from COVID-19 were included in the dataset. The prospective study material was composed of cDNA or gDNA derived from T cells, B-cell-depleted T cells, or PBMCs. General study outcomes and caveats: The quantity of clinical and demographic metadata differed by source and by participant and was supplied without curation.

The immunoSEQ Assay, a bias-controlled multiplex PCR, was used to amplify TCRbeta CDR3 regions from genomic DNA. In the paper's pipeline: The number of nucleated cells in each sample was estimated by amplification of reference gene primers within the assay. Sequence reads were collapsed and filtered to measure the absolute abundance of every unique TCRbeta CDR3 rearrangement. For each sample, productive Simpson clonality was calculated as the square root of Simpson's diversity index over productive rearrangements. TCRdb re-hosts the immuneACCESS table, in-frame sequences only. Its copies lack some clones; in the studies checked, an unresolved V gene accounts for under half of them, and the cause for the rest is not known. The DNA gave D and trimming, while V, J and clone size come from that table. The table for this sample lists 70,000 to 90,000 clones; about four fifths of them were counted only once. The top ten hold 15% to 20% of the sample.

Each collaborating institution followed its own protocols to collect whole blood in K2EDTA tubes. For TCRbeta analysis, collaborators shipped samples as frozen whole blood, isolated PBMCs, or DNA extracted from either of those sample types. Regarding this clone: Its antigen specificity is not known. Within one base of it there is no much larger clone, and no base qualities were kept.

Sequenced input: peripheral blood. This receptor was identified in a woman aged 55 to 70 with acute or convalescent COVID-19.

The CDR3 region reads CASSPYMGTGGSGANVLTF. The DNA sequence is given as TGTGCCAGCAGTCCGTATATGGGGACAGGGGGTTCTGGGGCCAACGTCCTGACTTTC. This chain joins TRBV28 to TRBJ2-6; the junction holds 11 bases that match TRBD1. Here V drops 5 bases and J drops 1 base, and the junction holds 10 bases not matched to any gene. The germline V gene provides CDR1 MDHEN and CDR2 SYDVKM. The CDR3 spans 19 residues, from the cysteine through the phenylalanine. The DNA shown is the 57-base CDR3, in frame from base 1.